This T cell receptor (beta chain) was observed in a study of blood T cell repertoires in COVID-19. This clone was counted only a few times. Using immunoSEQ multiplex PCR, the repertoire was profiled, and TCRdb retains in-frame clones only, with some absent. The data hold about 120,000 clones, with 85% to 90% observed a single time. This CDR3 comprises 14 residues. From germline, CDR1 is GTSNPN and CDR2 SVGIG (reference sequence). V lost 2 bases, J lost 1 base, and 6 bases lay in between. Source material: peripheral blood. The receptor was derived from a man in his 70s with active or convalescent COVID-19. The chain links TRBV30 to TRBJ2-6; D is perhaps TRBD1 (6 bases). CDR3 coding DNA: TGTGCCTGGAGTACAGGGTCTGGGGCCAACGTCCTGACTTTC. Protein sequence: CAWSTGSGANVLTF.